Described below is a single T cell receptor (beta chain) sequence and its context. Its target is unknown. This specimen belongs to a study of blood T cells in healthy people across ages. Study conclusions and caveats: Among T cells, TCR beta diversity per million cells dropped roughly linearly as age rose.

The CDR3 consists of 16 residues. Germline V CDR1 and CDR2: SGHTA, FQGNSA. V lost 1 base to trimming and J lost 8 bases, with 20 bases between them. Primers used in a second PCR of about 6 to 11 cycles were a sample-barcoded 5' primer and a J-beta primer mix. Using its own MiXCR run on the 5' RACE reads, TCRdb lists one record per CDR3 protein. The table has 1.5 million to 2 million distinct CDR3 sequences, roughly 43% seen once; the top ten hold more than 20%. This TCR was recovered from a human donor in good health. The V gene is TRBV7-2, the J gene TRBJ1-2; the D is unclear. Source material: blood. CDR3 sequence (DNA): TGTGCCAGCAGCTTAGGGTGGACGGAACACTCTGGGGGCTACACCTTC. This translates into CASSLGWTEHSGGYTF.